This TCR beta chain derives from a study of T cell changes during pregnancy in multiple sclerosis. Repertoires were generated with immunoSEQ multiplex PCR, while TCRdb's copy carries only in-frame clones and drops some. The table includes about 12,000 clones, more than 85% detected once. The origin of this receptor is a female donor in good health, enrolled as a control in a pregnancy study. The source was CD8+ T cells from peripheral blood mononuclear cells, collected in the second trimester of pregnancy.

The CDR3 DNA sequence: TGTGCCAGCAGCACCTACTTACAGGCGCCCCCGAAAAATTCACCCCTCCACTTT. Its protein product is CASSTYLQAPPKNSPLHF. V usage is TRBV5-8 and J usage is TRBJ1-6, with D tentatively TRBD1 (5 bases). Germline V lookup: CDR1 SGHTS, CDR2 YDEGEE. The CDR3 has 18 amino acids. Trimming pared 4 bases from V and 7 bases from J, leaving 24 bases between.